The 18 T cell receptor beta chains listed next were all sequenced from one sample in a study of cytomegalovirus exposure and HLA in healthy donors (dated by TCRdb to 2015 to 2018). Library prep was done by the immunoSEQ multiplex PCR assay. The multiplex PCR relied on a mix of 60 forward primers for TCR Vbeta segments and 13 reverse primers for TCR Jbeta segments. TCRdb carries this immuneACCESS record with in-frame sequences only. Its versions omit some clonotypes, under half of them owing to an unresolved V gene in the studies checked, with the rest unexplained. This sample holds 85,000 to 110,000 clones; roughly 77% were observed only once. Approximately 10% of the sample belongs to the ten largest clones. Sequenced material: PBMCs. These receptors came from a woman aged 18-30 years in good health and CMV-seropositive.

The rearrangement uses TRBV9 and TRBJ2-5; 7 bases agree with TRBD2. The CDR3 covers 14 residues. Germline V gives CDR1 SGDLS, CDR2 YYNGEE. V was clipped by 3 bases and J by 1 base; unmatched bases: 3. CDR3 coding DNA: TGTGCCAGCAGCGCAAGCGGGACCCAAGAGACCCAGTACTTC. Residues: CASSASGTQETQYF.

The table lists this clone with a count of one. J is TRBJ1-5 and V is TRBV18; D may be TRBD1 (5 bases). Deletions cut 4 bases from V and 2 bases from J, with 9 bases between. This CDR3 is built from 14 residues. CDR1 is KGHSH and CDR2 is LQKENI in the germline V gene. The CDR3 nucleotides read TGTGCCAGCTCACGGGACTCCGGCAATCAGCCCCAGCATTTT. Its protein is CASSRDSGNQPQHF.

This clone was detected only a few times. The chain has TRBV6-5 and TRBJ2-7, with D maybe TRBD1 (5 bases). Trimming removed 11 bases at V and 3 bases at J, with 11 bases between. Germline CDR1 MNHEY, CDR2 SVGAGI. There are 11 residues in the CDR3. The CDR3 spells CAGGQLYEQYF. CDR3 DNA sequence: TGTGCCGGCGGACAACTCTACGAGCAGTACTTC.

In this sample, this clone turned up once. The V gene is TRBV5-4, the J gene TRBJ2-2; 9 bases are a match to TRBD1. With V trimmed by 4 bases and J by 5 bases, 6 bases remained unmatched. The V gene's germline CDR1 is SGHNT and CDR2 YYREEE (reference sequence). The CDR3 is made up of 15 amino acids. The DNA of the CDR3 is TGTGCCAGCAGCCCATACAGGGGGCCTACCGGGGAGCTGTTTTTT. It encodes CASSPYRGPTGELFF. Complete variable domain (other parts from reference TRBV5-4 and TRBJ2-2): ETGVTQSPTHLIKTRGQQVTLRCSSQSGHNTVSWYQQALGQGPQFIFQYYREEENGRGNFPPRFSGLQFPNYSSELNVNALELDDSALYLCASSPYRGPTGELFFGEGSRLTVL.

The CDR3 sequence is CASSFGADSNQPQHF. The CDR3 nucleotides are TGTGCCAGCAGCTTCGGAGCGGATAGCAATCAGCCCCAGCATTTT. This chain joins TRBV7-9 and TRBJ1-5; no clear D. The CDR3 extends over 15 amino acids. Deletions cut 3 bases from V and 0 bases from J, with 9 bases between. Germline CDR1 and CDR2: SEHNR and FQNEAQ (reference sequence).

The gene calls are TRBV5-1 and TRBJ2-3, with TRBD2 identical over 13 bases. Unmatched junction bases numbered 6, after V lost 4 bases and J lost 7 bases. The CDR3 is 15 amino acids. Germline V gives CDR1 SGHRS, CDR2 YFSETQ. Written as DNA, the CDR3 is TGCGCCAGCAGCCCCGGGACTAGCGGGGCTAATACGCAGTATTTT. Protein: CASSPGTSGANTQYF.

This chain links TRBV30 with TRBJ2-1, with TRBD1 matching 9 bases. Per germline, CDR1 GTSNPN and CDR2 SVGIG (reference sequence). After removal of 3 bases from V and 10 bases from J, the junction contained 7 bases not matched to a gene. The CDR3 runs 13 residues. The CDR3 loop is CAWSQQGAGEQFF. In DNA, the CDR3 is TGTGCCTGGAGCCAACAGGGGGCTGGCGAGCAGTTCTTC.

The chain couples TRBV27 to TRBJ1-1; tentatively, D is TRBD1 (5 bases). The CDR3 has 14 residues. The germline CDR1 and CDR2 sequences are MNHEY and SMNVEV (reference sequence). The germline V and J ends were trimmed by 2 bases and 5 bases, with 12 bases remaining between them. CDR3 sequence: CASSLKGQVTEAFF. CDR3 sequence (DNA): TGTGCCAGCAGTTTAAAGGGGCAGGTTACTGAAGCTTTCTTT.

V usage is TRBV11-2 and J usage is TRBJ1-1, with D possibly matching TRBD1 (6 bases). Germline values: CDR1 SGHAT, CDR2 FQNNGV. This CDR3 comprises 17 residues. V lost 3 bases and J 4 bases, leaving 21 bases between the germline ends. The CDR3, as DNA: TGTGCCAGCAGCTTCCTCCTGGGGGGGCTACGGGTCACTGAAGCTTTCTTT. This translates into CASSFLLGGLRVTEAFF.

The chain carries TRBV9 and TRBJ2-7; 7 bases match TRBD2. CDR1 is SGDLS and CDR2 is YYNGEE in the germline V gene. V lost 0 bases, J lost 5 bases, and 5 bases stayed unmatched. There are 14 residues in the CDR3. The CDR3 region is CASSVGSGHNEQYF. CDR3 bases: TGTGCCAGCAGCGTAGGTAGCGGGCACAACGAGCAGTACTTC.

This chain joins TRBV6-4 and TRBJ2-2; TRBD2 might be the D (5 bases). CDR3 length: 16 amino acids. In germline, CDR1 is MRHNA, CDR2 SNTAGT. V was trimmed by 5 bases and J by 6 bases, leaving 19 bases between them. CDR3 DNA: TGTGCCAGCAGTTCTGCTCCACTAGGTCCCCCCGGGGAGCTGTTTTTT. This encodes CASSSAPLGPPGELFF.

In its sample, this clone was seen a few times. V gene TRBV6-6 combines with J gene TRBJ1-5; D possibly corresponds to TRBD1 (5 bases). V lost 0 bases and J lost 4, with 10 bases in between. The CDR3 length is 15 residues. Per germline, CDR1 MNHNY and CDR2 SVGAGI (reference sequence). The DNA of the CDR3 is TGTGCCAGCAGTTACTCGACAGCTTTTAATCAGCCCCAGCATTTT. Protein: CASSYSTAFNQPQHF.

CDR3: CASSLTLGGGELFF. In DNA, the CDR3 is TGTGCCAGCAGTTTAACACTCGGAGGAGGGGAGCTGTTTTTT. V and J are TRBV27 and TRBJ2-2, with TRBD2 as a possible D gene (5 bases). Germline CDR1 is MNHEY and CDR2 is SMNVEV (reference sequence). The CDR3 spans 14 residues. V was trimmed by 2 bases and J by 8 bases, leaving 12 bases between them.

The chain has TRBV6-1 and TRBJ2-5, with a weak D call TRBD2 (7 bases). Germline V gene sequence: CDR1 MNHNS, CDR2 SASEGT. CDR3 length equals 14 residues. Trimming took off 8 bases at V and 5 bases at J, with 18 bases between the two ends. CDR3 in amino acids: CASGTGGADETQYF. The CDR3 DNA follows: TGTGCCAGCGGGACTGGGGGGGCGGATGAGACCCAGTACTTC.

The gene calls are TRBV15 and TRBJ1-2; unclear D gene. Trimming cost V 5 bases and J 4 bases, with 14 bases left between them. This CDR3 is 14 amino acids long. CDR1 and CDR2 from the germline V gene are LNHNV and YYDKDF (reference sequence). Here the CDR3 DNA reads TGTGCCACCAGCCTTCCCCCCCCTTCCTATGGCTACACCTTC. Its protein product is CATSLPPPSYGYTF.

The chain recombines TRBV4-3 with TRBJ1-1; D might be TRBD1 (6 bases). In germline, CDR1 is LGHNA, CDR2 YSLEER. The germline V and J ends were trimmed by 4 bases and 2 bases, with 20 bases remaining between them. The CDR3 covers 17 residues. The CDR3 DNA reads as TGCGCCAGCAGCCGGACCCACAGGGCTTCCCCTAACACTGAAGCTTTCTTT. It specifies CASSRTHRASPNTEAFF.

The chain joins TRBV4-1 to TRBJ2-2; 11 bases line up with TRBD1. V lost 5 bases and J lost 0; bases outside the gene matches: 5. This CDR3 contains 17 residues. CDR1 and CDR2 (germline): MGHRA, YSYEKL. CDR3 sequence: CASSTGTGGTNTGELFF. The CDR3 DNA sequence: TGCGCCAGCAGCACCGGGACAGGGGGGACGAACACCGGGGAGCTGTTTTTT.

The V and J genes are TRBV16 and TRBJ2-7; perhaps TRBD2 as D (5 bases). Germline values: CDR1 KGHSY, CDR2 FQNENV. The CDR3 extends over 15 amino acids. Trimming cost V 2 bases and J 3 bases, with 14 bases left between them. CDR3 in DNA: TGTGCCAGCAGCCAAGACGGGGTAGGCGGCTACGAGCAGTACTTC. It encodes CASSQDGVGGYEQYF.